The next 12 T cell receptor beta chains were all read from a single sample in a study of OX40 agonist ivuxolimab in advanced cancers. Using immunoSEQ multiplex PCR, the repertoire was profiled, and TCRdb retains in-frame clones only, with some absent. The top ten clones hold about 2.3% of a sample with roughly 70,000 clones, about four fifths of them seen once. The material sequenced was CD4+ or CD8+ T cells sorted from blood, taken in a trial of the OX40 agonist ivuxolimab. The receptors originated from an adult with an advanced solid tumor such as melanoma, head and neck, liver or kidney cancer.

Written as DNA, the CDR3 is TGTGCTAGTGGTTTGGTACTTGAAGGGGAAGCTTTCTTT. This sequence encodes CASGLVLEGEAFF. The V gene is TRBV12-5, the J gene TRBJ1-1; no firm D call. This CDR3 is built from 13 residues. V lost 0 bases and J 8 bases, leaving 10 bases between the germline ends. Germline V gene sequence: CDR1 LGHNT, CDR2 FRNRAP.

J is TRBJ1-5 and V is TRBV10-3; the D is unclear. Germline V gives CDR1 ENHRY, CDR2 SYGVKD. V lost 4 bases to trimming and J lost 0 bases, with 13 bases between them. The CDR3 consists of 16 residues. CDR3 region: CAISVGDRRSNQPQHF. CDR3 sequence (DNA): TGTGCCATCAGTGTAGGAGACCGACGTAGCAATCAGCCCCAGCATTTT.

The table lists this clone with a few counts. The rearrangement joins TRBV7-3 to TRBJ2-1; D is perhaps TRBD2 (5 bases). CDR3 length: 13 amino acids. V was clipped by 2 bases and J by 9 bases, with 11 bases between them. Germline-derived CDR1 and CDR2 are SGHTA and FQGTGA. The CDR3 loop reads CASSLSSSGEQFF. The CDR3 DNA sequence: TGTGCCAGCAGCTTATCGTCCAGCGGTGAGCAGTTCTTC.

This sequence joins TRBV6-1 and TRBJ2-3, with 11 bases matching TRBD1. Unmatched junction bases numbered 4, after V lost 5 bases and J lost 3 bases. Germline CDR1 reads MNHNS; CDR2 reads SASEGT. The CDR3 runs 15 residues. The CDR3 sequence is CASSNGQGATDTQYF. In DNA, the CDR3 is TGTGCCAGCAGTAACGGACAGGGGGCGACAGATACGCAGTATTTT.

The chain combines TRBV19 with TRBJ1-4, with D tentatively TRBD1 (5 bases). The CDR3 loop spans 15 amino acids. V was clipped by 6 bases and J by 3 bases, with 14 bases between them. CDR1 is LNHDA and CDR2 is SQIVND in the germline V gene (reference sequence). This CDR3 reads CASRPGTSANEKLFF. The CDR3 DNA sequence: TGTGCCAGTAGACCGGGGACTTCGGCTAATGAAAAACTGTTTTTT.

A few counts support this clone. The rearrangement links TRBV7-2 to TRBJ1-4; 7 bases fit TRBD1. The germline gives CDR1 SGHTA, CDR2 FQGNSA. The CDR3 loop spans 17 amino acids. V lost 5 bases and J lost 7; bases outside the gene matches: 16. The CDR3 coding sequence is TGTGCCAGCAGCACCAATGACAGGGCCAACCGAGTTGAAAAACTGTTTTTT. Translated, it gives CASSTNDRANRVEKLFF. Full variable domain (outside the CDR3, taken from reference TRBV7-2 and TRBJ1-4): GAGVSQSPSNKVTEKGKDVELRCDPISGHTALYWYRQSLGQGLEFLIYFQGNSAPDKSGLPSDRFSAERTGGSVSTLTIQRTQQEDSAVYLCASSTNDRANRVEKLFFGSGTQLSVL.

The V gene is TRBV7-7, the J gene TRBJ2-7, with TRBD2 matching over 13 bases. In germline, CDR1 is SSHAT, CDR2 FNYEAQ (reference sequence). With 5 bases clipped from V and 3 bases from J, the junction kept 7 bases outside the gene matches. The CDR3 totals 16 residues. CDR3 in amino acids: CASSPGLAGALYEQYF. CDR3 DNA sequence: TGTGCCAGCAGCCCAGGACTAGCGGGAGCACTCTACGAGCAGTACTTC.

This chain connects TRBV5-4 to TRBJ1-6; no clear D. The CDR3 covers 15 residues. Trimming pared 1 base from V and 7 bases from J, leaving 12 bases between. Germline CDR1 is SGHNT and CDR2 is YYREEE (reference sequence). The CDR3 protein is CASSLYGVENSPLHF. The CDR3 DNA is TGTGCCAGCAGCTTGTACGGGGTGGAAAATTCACCCCTCCACTTT.

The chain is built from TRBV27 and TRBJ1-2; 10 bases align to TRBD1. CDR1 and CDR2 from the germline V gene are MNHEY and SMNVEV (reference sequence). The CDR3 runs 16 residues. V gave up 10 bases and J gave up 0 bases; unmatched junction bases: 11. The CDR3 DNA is TGTGCCATTGACCGGGACAGGGGATATCCTAACTATGGCTACACCTTC. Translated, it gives CAIDRDRGYPNYGYTF.

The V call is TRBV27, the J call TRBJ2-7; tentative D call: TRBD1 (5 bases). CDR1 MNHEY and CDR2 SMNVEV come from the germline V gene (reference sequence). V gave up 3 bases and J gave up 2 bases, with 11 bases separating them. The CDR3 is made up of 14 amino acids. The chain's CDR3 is CASSFGPDTYEQYF. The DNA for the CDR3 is TGTGCCAGCAGTTTCGGCCCGGACACCTACGAGCAGTACTTC.

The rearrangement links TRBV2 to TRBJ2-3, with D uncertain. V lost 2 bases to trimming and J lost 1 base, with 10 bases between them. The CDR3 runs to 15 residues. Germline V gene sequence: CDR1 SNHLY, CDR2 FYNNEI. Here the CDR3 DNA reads TGTGCCAGCAGTGAAATGGCTACAGGCACAGATACGCAGTATTTT. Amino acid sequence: CASSEMATGTDTQYF.

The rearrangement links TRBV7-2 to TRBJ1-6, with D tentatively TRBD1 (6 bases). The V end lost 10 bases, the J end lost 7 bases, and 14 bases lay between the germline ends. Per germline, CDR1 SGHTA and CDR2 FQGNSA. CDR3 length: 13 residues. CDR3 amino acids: CATSRGGNSPLHF. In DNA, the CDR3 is TGTGCCACCTCGAGGGGGGGCAATTCACCCCTCCACTTT.